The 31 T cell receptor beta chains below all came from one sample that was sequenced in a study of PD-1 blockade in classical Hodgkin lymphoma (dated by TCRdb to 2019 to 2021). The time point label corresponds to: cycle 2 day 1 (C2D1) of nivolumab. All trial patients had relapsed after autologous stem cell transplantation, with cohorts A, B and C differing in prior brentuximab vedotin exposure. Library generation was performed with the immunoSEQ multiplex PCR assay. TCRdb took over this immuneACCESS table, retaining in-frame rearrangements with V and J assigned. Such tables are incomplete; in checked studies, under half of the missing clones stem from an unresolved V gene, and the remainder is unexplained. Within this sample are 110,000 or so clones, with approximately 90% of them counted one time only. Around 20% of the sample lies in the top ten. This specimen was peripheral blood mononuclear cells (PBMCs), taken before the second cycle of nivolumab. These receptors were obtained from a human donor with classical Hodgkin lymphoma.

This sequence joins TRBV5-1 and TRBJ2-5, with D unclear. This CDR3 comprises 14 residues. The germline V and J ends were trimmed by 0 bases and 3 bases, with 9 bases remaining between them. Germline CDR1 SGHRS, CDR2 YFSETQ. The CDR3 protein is CASSLGQTKETQYF. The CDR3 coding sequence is TGCGCCAGCAGCTTGGGGCAGACAAAAGAGACCCAGTACTTC.

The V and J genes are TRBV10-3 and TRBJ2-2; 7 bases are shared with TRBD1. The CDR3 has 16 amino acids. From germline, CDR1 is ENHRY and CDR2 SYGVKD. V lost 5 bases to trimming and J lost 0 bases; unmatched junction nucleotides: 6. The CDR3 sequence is CAISHPQGTNTGELFF. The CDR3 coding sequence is TGTGCCATCAGTCATCCACAGGGGACGAACACCGGGGAGCTGTTTTTT.

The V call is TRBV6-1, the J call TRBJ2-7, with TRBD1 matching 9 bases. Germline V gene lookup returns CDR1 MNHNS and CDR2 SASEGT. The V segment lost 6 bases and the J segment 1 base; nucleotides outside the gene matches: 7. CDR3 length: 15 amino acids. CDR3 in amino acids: CASSPSGTGSYEQYF. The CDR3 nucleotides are TGTGCCAGCAGCCCATCCGGGACAGGGTCCTACGAGCAGTACTTC.

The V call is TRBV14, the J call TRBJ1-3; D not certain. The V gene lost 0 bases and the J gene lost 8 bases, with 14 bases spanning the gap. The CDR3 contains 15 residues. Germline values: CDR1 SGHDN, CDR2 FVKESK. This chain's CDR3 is CASSQDIRRWDTIYF. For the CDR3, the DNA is TGTGCCAGCAGCCAAGACATTCGGAGGTGGGACACCATATATTTT.

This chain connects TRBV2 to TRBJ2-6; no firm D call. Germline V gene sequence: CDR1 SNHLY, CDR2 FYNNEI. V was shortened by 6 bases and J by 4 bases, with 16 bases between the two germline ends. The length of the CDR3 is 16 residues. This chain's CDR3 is CASRGDLSPGANVLTF. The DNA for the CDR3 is TGTGCCAGCAGGGGCGATCTGAGTCCCGGGGCCAACGTCCTGACTTTC.

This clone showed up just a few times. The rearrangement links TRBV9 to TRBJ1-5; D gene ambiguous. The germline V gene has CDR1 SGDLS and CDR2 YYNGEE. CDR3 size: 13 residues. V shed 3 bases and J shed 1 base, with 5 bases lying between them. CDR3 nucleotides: TGTGCCAGCAGCGCCCAAAGCAATCAGCCCCAGCATTTT. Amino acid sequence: CASSAQSNQPQHF.

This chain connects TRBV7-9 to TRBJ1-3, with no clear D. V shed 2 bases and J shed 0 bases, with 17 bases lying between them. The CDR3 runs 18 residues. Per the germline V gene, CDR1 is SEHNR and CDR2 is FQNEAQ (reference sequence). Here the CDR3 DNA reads TGTGCCAGCAGCTTAAATGGCCTCGTGGGGAGCTCTGGAAACACCATATATTTT. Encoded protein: CASSLNGLVGSSGNTIYF.

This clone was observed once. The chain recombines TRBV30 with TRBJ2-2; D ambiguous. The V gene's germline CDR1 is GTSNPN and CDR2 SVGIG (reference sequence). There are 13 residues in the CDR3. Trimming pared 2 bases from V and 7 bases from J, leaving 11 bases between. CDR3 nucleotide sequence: TGTGCCTGGAGTACCACGGGTAGCGGGGAGCTGTTTTTT. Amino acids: CAWSTTGSGELFF. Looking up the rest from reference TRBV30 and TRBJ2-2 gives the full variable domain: SQTIHQWPATLVQPVGSPLSLECTVEGTSNPNLYWYRQAAGRGLQLLFYSVGIGQISSEVPQNLSASRPQDRQFILSSKKLLLSDSGFYLCAWSTTGSGELFFGEGSRLTVL.

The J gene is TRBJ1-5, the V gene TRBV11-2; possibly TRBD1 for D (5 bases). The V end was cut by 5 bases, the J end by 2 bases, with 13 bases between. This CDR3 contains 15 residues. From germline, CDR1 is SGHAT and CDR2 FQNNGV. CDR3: CASSPPGVGNQPQHF. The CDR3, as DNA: TGTGCCAGCAGCCCACCGGGGGTGGGCAATCAGCCCCAGCATTTT.

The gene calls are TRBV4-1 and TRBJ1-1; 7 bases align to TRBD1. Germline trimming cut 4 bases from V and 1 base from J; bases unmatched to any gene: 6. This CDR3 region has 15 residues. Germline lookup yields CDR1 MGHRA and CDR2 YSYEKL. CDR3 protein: CASSPRNRGNTEAFF. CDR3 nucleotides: TGCGCCAGCAGCCCAAGGAACAGGGGGAACACTGAAGCTTTCTTT.

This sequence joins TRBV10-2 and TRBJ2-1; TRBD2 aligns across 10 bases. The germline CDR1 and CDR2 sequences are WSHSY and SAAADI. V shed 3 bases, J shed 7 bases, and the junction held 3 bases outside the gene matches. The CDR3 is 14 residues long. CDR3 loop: CASSDKREGNEQFF. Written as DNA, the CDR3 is TGCGCCAGCAGTGACAAGCGGGAGGGTAATGAGCAGTTCTTC.

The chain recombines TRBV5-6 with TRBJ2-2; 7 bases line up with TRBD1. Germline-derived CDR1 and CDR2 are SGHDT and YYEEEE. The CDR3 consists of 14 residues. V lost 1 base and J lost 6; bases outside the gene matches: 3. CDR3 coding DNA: TGTGCCAGCAGCTTGTCACAGGGGCCCGGGGAGCTGTTTTTT. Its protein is CASSLSQGPGELFF.

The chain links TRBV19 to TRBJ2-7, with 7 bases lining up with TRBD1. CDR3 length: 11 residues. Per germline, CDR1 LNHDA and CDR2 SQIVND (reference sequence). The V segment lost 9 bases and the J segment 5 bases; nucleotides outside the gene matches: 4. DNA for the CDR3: TGTGCCAGCCGGGACAGTAACGAGCAGTACTTC. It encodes CASRDSNEQYF.

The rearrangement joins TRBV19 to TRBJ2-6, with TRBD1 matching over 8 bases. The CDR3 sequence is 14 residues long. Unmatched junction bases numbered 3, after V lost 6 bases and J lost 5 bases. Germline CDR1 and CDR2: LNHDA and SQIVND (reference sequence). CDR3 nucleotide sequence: TGTGCCAGTAGGGACAGGGCTCGGGCCAACGTCCTGACTTTC. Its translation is CASRDRARANVLTF.

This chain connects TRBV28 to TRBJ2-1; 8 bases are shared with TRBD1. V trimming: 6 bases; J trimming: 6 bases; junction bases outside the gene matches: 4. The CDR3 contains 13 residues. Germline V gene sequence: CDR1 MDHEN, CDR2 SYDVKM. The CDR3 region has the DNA TGTGCCAGCAGCGACAGGGGTGGCAATGAGCAGTTCTTC. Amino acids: CASSDRGGNEQFF.

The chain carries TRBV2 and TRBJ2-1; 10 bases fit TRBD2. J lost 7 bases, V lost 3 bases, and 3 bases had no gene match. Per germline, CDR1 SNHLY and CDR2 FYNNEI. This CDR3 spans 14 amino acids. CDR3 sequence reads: CASSETSGLNEQFF. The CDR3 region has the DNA TGTGCCAGCAGTGAGACTAGCGGGTTAAATGAGCAGTTCTTC.

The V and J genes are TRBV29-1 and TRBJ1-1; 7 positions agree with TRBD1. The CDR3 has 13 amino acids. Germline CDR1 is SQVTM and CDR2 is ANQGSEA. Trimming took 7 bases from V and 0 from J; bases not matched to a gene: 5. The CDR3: CSGLTGMNTEAFF. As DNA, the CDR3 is TGCAGCGGCCTGACAGGGATGAACACTGAAGCTTTCTTT. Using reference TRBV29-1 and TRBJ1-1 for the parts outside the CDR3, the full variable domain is SAVISQKPSRDICQRGTSLTIQCQVDSQVTMMFWYRQQPGQSLTLIATANQGSEATYESGFVIDKFPISRPNLTFSTLTVSNMSPEDSSIYLCSGLTGMNTEAFFGQGTRLTVV.

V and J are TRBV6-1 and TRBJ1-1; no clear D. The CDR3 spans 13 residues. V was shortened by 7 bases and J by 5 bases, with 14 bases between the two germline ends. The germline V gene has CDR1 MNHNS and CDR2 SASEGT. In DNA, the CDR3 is TGTGCCAGCACCCCGGGAGATTGGACTGAAGCTTTCTTT. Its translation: CASTPGDWTEAFF.

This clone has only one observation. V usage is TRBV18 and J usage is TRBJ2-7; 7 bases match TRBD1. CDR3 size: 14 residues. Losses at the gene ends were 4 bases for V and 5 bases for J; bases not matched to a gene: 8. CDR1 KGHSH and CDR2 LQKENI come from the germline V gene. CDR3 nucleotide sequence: TGTGCCAGCTCACAGGGACAGAAGGGGGACGAGCAGTACTTC. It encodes CASSQGQKGDEQYF.

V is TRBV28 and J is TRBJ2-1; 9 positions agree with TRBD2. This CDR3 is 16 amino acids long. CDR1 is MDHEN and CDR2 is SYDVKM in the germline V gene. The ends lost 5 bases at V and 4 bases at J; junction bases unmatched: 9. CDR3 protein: CASSLIAGEGYNEQFF. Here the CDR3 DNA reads TGTGCCAGCAGTCTTATAGCGGGAGAGGGGTACAATGAGCAGTTCTTC.

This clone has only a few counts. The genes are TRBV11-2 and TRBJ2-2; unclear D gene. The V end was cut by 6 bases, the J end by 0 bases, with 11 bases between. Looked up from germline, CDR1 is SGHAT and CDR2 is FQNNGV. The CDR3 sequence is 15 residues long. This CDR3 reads CASSSALSNTGELFF. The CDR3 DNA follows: TGTGCCAGCAGTTCGGCTTTATCGAACACCGGGGAGCTGTTTTTT.

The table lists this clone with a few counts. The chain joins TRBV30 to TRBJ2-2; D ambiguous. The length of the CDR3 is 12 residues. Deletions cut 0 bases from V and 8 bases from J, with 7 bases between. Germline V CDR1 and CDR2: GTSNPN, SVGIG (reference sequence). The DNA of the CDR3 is TGTGCCTGGAGTGTACGCTCGGGGGAGCTGTTTTTT. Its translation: CAWSVRSGELFF.

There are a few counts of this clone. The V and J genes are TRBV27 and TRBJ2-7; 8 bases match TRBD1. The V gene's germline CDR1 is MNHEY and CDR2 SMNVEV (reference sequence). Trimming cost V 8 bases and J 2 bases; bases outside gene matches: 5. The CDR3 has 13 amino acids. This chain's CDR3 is CASRGTGPYEQYF. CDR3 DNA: TGTGCCAGCCGAGGGACAGGTCCCTACGAGCAGTACTTC.

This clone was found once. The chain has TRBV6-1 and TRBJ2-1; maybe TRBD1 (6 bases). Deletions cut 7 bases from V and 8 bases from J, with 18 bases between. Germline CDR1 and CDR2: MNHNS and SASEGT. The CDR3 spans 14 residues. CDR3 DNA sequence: TGTGCCAGCACCTACTTCACAGGGCGGGATGAGCAGTTCTTC. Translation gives CASTYFTGRDEQFF.

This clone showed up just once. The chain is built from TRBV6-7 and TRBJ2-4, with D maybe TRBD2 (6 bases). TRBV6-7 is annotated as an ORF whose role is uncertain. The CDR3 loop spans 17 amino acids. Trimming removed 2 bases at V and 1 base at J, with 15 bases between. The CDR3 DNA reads TGTGCCAGCAGTTACGTGGCGATCCTAGCGGCCAAAAACATTCAGTACTTC. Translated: CASSYVAILAAKNIQYF.

The CDR3 loop is CASSGPPAGGGEQFF. DNA for the CDR3: TGTGCCAGCAGCGGTCCCCCGGCGGGAGGGGGCGAGCAGTTCTTC. The chain combines TRBV9 with TRBJ2-1, with 9 bases identical to TRBD2. The germline gives CDR1 SGDLS, CDR2 YYNGEE. The CDR3 is 15 amino acids. J lost 10 bases, V lost 3 bases, and 11 bases had no gene match. The entire variable domain, with the rest obtained from reference TRBV9 and TRBJ2-1, is as follows: DSGVTQTPKHLITATGQRVTLRCSPRSGDLSVYWYQQSLDQGLQFLIQYYNGEERAKGNILERFSAQQFPDLHSELNLSSLELGDSALYFCASSGPPAGGGEQFFGPGTRLTVL.

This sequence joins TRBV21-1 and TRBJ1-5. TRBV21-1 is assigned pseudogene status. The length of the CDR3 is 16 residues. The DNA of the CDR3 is TGTGCCAGCAGCAAAGGGAAAGTTCTATCCGATCAGCCCCAGCATTTT. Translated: CASSKGKVLSDQPQHF.

This CDR3 is CASSLVNSGANVLTF. The CDR3 nucleotides are TGTGCCAGCAGCTTGGTCAACTCTGGGGCCAACGTCCTGACTTTC. This chain connects TRBV5-4 to TRBJ2-6; D not certain. The CDR3 has 15 residues. Per germline, CDR1 SGHNT and CDR2 YYREEE (reference sequence). With 0 bases removed from V and 0 bases from J, the gap between germline ends came to 4 bases. The whole variable domain, filled in from reference TRBV5-4 and TRBJ2-6, reads ETGVTQSPTHLIKTRGQQVTLRCSSQSGHNTVSWYQQALGQGPQFIFQYYREEENGRGNFPPRFSGLQFPNYSSELNVNALELDDSALYLCASSLVNSGANVLTFGAGSRLTVL.

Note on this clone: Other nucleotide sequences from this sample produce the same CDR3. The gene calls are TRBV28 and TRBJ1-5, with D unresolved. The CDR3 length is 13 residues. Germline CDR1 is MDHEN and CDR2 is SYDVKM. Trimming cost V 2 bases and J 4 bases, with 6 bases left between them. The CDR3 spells CASSLVGNQPQHF. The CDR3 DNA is TGTGCCAGCAGTTTAGTGGGGAATCAGCCCCAGCATTTT.

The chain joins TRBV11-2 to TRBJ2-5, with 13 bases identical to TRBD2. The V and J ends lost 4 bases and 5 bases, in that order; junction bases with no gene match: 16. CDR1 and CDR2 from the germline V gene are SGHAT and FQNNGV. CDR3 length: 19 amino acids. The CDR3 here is CASSSGLAGALAYRETQYF. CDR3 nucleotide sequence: TGTGCCAGCAGCTCCGGACTAGCGGGAGCTTTGGCATACAGGGAGACCCAGTACTTC.

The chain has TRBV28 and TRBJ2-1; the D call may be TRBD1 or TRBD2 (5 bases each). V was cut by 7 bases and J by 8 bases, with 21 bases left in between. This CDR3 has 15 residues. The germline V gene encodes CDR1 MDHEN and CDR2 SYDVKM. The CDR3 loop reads CASKLEAAPRDEQFF. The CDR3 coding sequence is TGTGCCAGCAAATTGGAAGCGGCCCCCAGGGATGAGCAGTTCTTC. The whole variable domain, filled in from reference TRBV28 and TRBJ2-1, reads DVKVTQSSRYLVKRTGEKVFLECVQDMDHENMFWYRQDPGLGLRLIYFSYDVKMKEKGDIPEGYSVSREKKERFSLILESASTNQTSMYLCASKLEAAPRDEQFFGPGTRLTVL.